A selection of T cell receptor beta chains follows, all from one sample in a study of blood T cells in healthy people across ages. TCRdb called the 5' RACE reads again in MiXCR, with one record for every CDR3 protein. The sample shows about 800,000 distinct CDR3 sequences, 20% to 30% of them seen only once. These records were also assigned to another study, of T cells of mothers and their children.

Sequencing used blood. The receptors were gathered from a boy aged 5-17 years in good health. CDR3s include the opening cysteine and the closing phenylalanine or tryptophan. The D gene is left open where the match is weak. Clone sizes are given selectively: once, few, many, or a class where the clone is expanded.

>TRBV6-5|TRBD2|few|15|TRBJ2-7
TGTGCCAGCAGTCCGTCTAGCGGGAGTATCAATGAGCAGTACTTC
CASSPSSGSINEQYF
>TRBV30|-|-|14|TRBJ2-7
TGTGCCTGGAGTATATTGCGGGCCGAATTTGAGCAGTACTTC
CAWSILRAEFEQYF
>TRBV5-1|-|-|13|TRBJ1-6
TGCGCCAGCAGCTTGGCAGGATATTCACCCCTCCACTTT
CASSLAGYSPLHF
>TRBV6-5|-|few|13|TRBJ2-2
TGTGCCGGAAGGGACTCGAACACCGGGGAGCTGTTTTTT
CAGRDSNTGELFF
>TRBV20-1|-|-|15|TRBJ2-2
TGCAGTGCTAGAACAGGGAGGGGGAATACCGGGGAGCTGTTTTTT
CSARTGRGNTGELFF
>TRBV6-6|-|few|17|TRBJ1-5
TGTGCCAGCAGTTACTCGATTGCAGGGGATAGCAATCAGCCCCAGCATTTT
CASSYSIAGDSNQPQHF
>TRBV7-9|-|-|17|TRBJ1-4
TGTGCCAGCAGCTTAGTTCCCCCGGAAGAAACTAATGAAAAACTGTTTTTT
CASSLVPPEETNEKLFF
>TRBV12-3/TRBV12-4|-|-|12|TRBJ2-5
TGTGCCAGCACCCTCAGCCCAGAGACCCAGTACTTC
CASTLSPETQYF
>TRBV28|-|few|14|TRBJ2-7
TGTGCCAGCAGCTCCCCCGGGGCCTCCTACGAGCAGTACTTC
CASSSPGASYEQYF
>TRBV12-3/TRBV12-4|-|few|13|TRBJ2-1
TGTGCCAGCGGGCTAGCAGGAGGGAATGAGCAGTTCTTC
CASGLAGGNEQFF
>TRBV28|-|-|15|TRBJ2-7
TGTGCCAGCAGTTTACGAATCCCAGGTCCCTACGAGCAGTACTTC
CASSLRIPGPYEQYF
>TRBV12-3/TRBV12-4|-|-|14|TRBJ2-7
TGTGCCAGCACCCGCCGCGGGCGCCCGTACGAGCAGTACTTC
CASTRRGRPYEQYF
>TRBV7-2|-|-|12|TRBJ2-7
TGTGCCAGCAGCTCAACTTCTAACGAGCAGTACTTC
CASSSTSNEQYF
>TRBV28|TRBD2|-|14|TRBJ2-3
TGTGCCAGCAGTCGTAGCGGGAGCTTGGATACGCAGTATTTT
CASSRSGSLDTQYF
>TRBV10-3|-|-|16|TRBJ2-5
TGTGCCATCAGTGAGTCGCTAGCAGAGCCCCAAGAGACCCAGTACTTC
CAISESLAEPQETQYF
>TRBV4-3|TRBD1|-|16|TRBJ2-7
TGCGCCAGCAGCCAGTACATGACAGGGGGTACCTACGAGCAGTACTTC
CASSQYMTGGTYEQYF
>TRBV12-3/TRBV12-4|TRBD2|few|18|TRBJ2-3
TGTGCCAGCAGTTCCGCAGCGTTCCAGCGGGGCCCCACAGATACGCAGTATTTT
CASSSAAFQRGPTDTQYF
>TRBV7-9|-|-|14|TRBJ2-5
TGTGCCAGCAGCTCGACGGGGGAACTGGAGACCCAGTACTTC
CASSSTGELETQYF
>TRBV7-2|TRBD1|few|15|TRBJ1-4
TGTGCCAGCAGCTCGTTAGGGACAGGAGGTGAAAGACTGTTTTTT
CASSSLGTGGERLFF
>TRBV15|-|few|14|TRBJ2-3
TGTGCCACCAGCCAGAGCGGGCGCACAGATACGCAGTATTTT
CATSQSGRTDTQYF
>TRBV6-2/TRBV6-3|-|many|14|TRBJ1-5
TGTGCCAGCAGTTACCGGGACTTAGATCAGCCCCAGCATTTT
CASSYRDLDQPQHF
>TRBV29-1|-|-|16|TRBJ2-3
TGCAGCGTTGAAATGTTGCGGGACCGGTTCACAGATACGCAGTATTTT
CSVEMLRDRFTDTQYF
>TRBV7-8|-|-|16|TRBJ2-3
TGTGCCAGCAGCCCTAGACGGGTTCAGGGTAGGGATACGCAGTATTTT
CASSPRRVQGRDTQYF
>TRBV6-5|-|few|14|TRBJ2-2
TGTGCCAGCAGTTACAGTGGACTCCCCGGGGAGCTGTTTTTT
CASSYSGLPGELFF
>TRBV29-1|-|-|12|TRBJ2-5
TGCAGCGTCCACGGAGGTGGGGAGACCCAGTACTTC
CSVHGGGETQYF
>TRBV7-2|-|-|13|TRBJ1-3
TGTGCCAGCAGCTTAGGATCGGCGGTCACCATATATTTT
CASSLGSAVTIYF